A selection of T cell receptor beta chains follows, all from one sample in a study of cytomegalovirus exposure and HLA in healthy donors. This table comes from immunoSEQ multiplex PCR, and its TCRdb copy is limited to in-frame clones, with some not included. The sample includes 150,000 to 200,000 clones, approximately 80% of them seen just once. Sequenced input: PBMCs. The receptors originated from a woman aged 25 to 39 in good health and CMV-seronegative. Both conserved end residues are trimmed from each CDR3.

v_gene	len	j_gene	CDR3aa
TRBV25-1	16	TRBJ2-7	ASSGQGGRLSRLYEQY
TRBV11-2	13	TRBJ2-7	ASSTRDTNYYEQY
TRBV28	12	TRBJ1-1	ASSLYREGTEAF
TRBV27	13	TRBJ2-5	ASSHRDRGEETQY
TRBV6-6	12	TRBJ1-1	ASSYSTGGDGAF
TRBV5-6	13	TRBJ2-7	ASSSGQTNLYEQY
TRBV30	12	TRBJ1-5	AWSVAVSAQPQH
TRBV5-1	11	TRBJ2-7	ASSLTGVNEQY
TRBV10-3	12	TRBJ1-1	AIRPRDLNTEAF
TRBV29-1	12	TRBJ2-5	SVGLSGAGETQY
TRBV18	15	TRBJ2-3	ASSPIRLAGGTDTQY
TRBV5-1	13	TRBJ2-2	ASSLGSLNTGELF
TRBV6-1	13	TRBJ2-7	ASSVGGRSSYEQY
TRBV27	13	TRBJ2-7	ASSLGSGGSYEQY
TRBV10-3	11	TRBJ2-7	AISDRTSDEQY
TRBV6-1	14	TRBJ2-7	ASSGSRDRGSLEQY
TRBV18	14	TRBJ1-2	ASSPPSSTANYGYT
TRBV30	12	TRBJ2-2	AWRTGEYTGELF
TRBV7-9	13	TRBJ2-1	ASSLRGAEVGEQF
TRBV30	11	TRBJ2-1	AWTLSDYNEQF
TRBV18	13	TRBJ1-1	ASSPIENTNTEAF
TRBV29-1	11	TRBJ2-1	SVASGSINEQF
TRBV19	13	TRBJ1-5	ASSIWAGHNQPQH
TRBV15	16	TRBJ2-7	ATSRVGLAKKPYYEQY
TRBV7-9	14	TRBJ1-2	ASSEEPGQALYGYT
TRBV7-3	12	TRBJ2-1	ASSERDSHNEQF
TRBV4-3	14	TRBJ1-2	ASRPLTGTGALSYT
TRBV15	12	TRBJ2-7	ATSREGQNYEQY
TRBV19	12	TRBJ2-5	ASSTSTGAETQY
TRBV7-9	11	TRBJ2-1	ASGPTGYNEQF
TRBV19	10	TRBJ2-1	ARGQSYNEQF
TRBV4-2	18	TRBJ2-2	ASSQDSVIAGDTNTGELF
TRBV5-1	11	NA	ASSLGQGGEQY
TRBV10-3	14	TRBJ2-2	AIRRRGLAISGELF
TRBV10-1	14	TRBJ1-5	ASSESRGLDNQPQH
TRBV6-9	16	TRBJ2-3	ASSKKRGGETSTDTQY
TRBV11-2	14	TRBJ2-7	ASRFGTLAGSYEQY
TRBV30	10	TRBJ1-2	AWSGELDGYT
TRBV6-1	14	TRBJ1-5	ASSEFGTANVQPQH
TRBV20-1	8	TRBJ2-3	SAREDTQY
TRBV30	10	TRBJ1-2	AWRDRVYGYT
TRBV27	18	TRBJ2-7	ASSPRWGVGQGSRSYEQY
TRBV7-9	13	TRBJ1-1	ASSLGGGKNTEAF
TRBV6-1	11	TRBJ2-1	ATHRSSYNEQF
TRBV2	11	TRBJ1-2	ASSAGELVGYT
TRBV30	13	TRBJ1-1	ALTKMGQGHTEAF
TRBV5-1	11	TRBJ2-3	ASSLSGRNTQY
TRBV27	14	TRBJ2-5	ASSPRAGGPQETQY